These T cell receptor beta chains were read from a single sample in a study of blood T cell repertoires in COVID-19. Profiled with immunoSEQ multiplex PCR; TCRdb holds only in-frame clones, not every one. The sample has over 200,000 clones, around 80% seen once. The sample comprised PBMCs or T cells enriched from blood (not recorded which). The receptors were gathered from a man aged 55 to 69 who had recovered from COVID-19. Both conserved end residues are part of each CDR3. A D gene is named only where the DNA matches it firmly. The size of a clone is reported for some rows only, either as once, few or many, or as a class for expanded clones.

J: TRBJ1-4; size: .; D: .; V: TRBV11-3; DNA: TGTGCCAGCAGCATCGGGACAACTACAACTAATGAAAAACTGTTTTTT; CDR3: CASSIGTTTTNEKLFF
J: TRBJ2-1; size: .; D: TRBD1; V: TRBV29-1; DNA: TGCAGCGTCGGACAGGGCGGAGGTTACAATGAGCAGTTCTTC; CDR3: CSVGQGGGYNEQFF
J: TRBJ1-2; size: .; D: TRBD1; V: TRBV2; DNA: TGTGCCAGCAGAGATGACAGGGTATCGAATGGCTACACCTTC; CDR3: CASRDDRVSNGYTF
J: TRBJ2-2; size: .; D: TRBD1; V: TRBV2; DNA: TGTGCCAGCAGTGGACAGGGCAGCACCGGGGAGCTGTTTTTT; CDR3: CASSGQGSTGELFF
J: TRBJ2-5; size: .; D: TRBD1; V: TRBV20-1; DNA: TGCAGTGGGGGACAGGGTGAGACCCAGTACTTC; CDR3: CSGGQGETQYF
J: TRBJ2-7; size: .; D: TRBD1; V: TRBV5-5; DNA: TGTGCCAGCAGCCCAGACAGGGTTGGCTACGAGCAGTACTTC; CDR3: CASSPDRVGYEQYF
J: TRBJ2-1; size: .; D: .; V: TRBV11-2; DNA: TGTGCCAGCAGCTTAGGATTCGGGGTCGGGTCCTACAATGAGCAGTTCTTC; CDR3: CASSLGFGVGSYNEQFF
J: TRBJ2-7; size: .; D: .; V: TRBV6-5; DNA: TGTGCCAGCAGTTACCGGAGTAGCCAGTACGAGCAGTACTTC; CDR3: CASSYRSSQYEQYF
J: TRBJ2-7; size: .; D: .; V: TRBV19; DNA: TGTGCCAGTAGTCCGCGGCCCTTCGGCGAGCAGTACTTC; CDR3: CASSPRPFGEQYF
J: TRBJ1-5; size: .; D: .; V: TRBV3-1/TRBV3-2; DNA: TGTGCCAGCAGCCAAACCTTTACAGGGATTAGCAATCAGCCCCAGCATTTT; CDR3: CASSQTFTGISNQPQHF
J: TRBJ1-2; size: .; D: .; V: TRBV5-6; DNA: TGTGCCAGCAGCCCACAAGAGCAGGCTTATGGCTACACCTTC; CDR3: CASSPQEQAYGYTF
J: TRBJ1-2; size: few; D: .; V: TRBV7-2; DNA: TGTGCCAGCAGCGGGGCAAGGGCAACGAACTATGGCTACACCTTC; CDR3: CASSGARATNYGYTF
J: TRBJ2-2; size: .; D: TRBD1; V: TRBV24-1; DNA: TGTGCCACCAGTGCTGCAAAGGGGGCTGTCGGGGAGCTGTTTTTT; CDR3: CATSAAKGAVGELFF
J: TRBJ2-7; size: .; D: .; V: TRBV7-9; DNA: TGTGCCAGCAGCTTAGACAGGGCCCACGAGCAGTACTTC; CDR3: CASSLDRAHEQYF
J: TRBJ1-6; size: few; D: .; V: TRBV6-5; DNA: TGTGCCAGCAGCCCCGTGAGCTCCTATAATTCACCCCTCCACTTT; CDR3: CASSPVSSYNSPLHF
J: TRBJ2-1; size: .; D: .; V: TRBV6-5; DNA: TGTGCCAGCAGTTGGGCAGGGAACTCCTACAATGAGCAGTTCTTC; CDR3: CASSWAGNSYNEQFF
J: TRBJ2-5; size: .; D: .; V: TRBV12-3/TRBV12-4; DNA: TGTGCCAGCAGCCTTCGGTGGCAAGAGACCCAGTACTTC; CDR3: CASSLRWQETQYF
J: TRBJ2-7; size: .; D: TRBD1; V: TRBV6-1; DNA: TGTGCCAGCAGTGAAGCGCTGGGGCGGGACAGGGAGGGCTACGAGCAGTACTTC; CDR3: CASSEALGRDREGYEQYF
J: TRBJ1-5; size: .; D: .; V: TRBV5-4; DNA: TGTGCCAGCAGCCACGCAGGGAACAATCAGCCCCAGCATTTT; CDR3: CASSHAGNNQPQHF
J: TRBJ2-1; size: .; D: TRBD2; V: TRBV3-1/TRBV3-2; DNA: TGTGCCAGCCCCCTTGGCGGGGGGGCCGGAAATGAGCAGTTCTTC; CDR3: CASPLGGGAGNEQFF
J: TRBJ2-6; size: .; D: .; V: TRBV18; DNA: TGTGCCAGCTCAGCCGTTGAGGACATACAAAGTCGGGCCAACGTCCTGACTTTC; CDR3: CASSAVEDIQSRANVLTF
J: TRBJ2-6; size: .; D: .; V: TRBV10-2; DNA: TGCGCCAGCAGTCCCACGGGGACTGGGGCCAACGTCCTGACTTTC; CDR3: CASSPTGTGANVLTF
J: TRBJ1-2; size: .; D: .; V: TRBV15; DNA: TGTGCCACCAGCAGAGACAGGGGTGGGTATGGCTACACCTTC; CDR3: CATSRDRGGYGYTF
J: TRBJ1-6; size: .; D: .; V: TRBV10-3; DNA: TGTGCCATCAGCAAAGCAGGGGAGGGGAATTCACCCCTCCACTTT; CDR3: CAISKAGEGNSPLHF
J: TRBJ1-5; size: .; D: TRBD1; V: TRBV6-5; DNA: TGTGCCACCCAGGGGGCAAATAGCAATCAGCCCCAGCATTTT; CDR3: CATQGANSNQPQHF
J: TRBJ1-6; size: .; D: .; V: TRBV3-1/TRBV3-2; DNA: TGTGCCAGCAGTCGCCCGGGGGGCCTTAATTCACCCCTCCACTTT; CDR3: CASSRPGGLNSPLHF
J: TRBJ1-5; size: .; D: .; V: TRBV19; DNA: TGTGCCAGTAGTATCCCCCCAGGGCAGAGAAATCAGCCCCAGCATTTT; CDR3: CASSIPPGQRNQPQHF
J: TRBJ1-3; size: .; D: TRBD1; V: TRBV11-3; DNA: TGTGCCAGCAGCTTAAACAGGGGTGGAAACACCATATATTTT; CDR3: CASSLNRGGNTIYF
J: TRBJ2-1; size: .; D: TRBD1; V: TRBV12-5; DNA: TGTGCTAGTGCCGCGACAGGGGGAATCGATGAGCAGTTCTTC; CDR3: CASAATGGIDEQFF